This T cell receptor beta chain was sequenced in a study of shared clonotypes between healthy human individuals. Of note for this clone: Its antigen is unidentified.

Several immunoSEQ plates held equal portions of the genomic DNA taken from each subset. The method was immunoSEQ multiplex PCR; TCRdb's version includes in-frame clones alone and lacks a portion of them. Among about 2.4 million clones, approximately 93% were seen once, and the ten largest hold 0.36%. V lost 6 bases and J 1 base, leaving 16 bases between the germline ends. CDR1 and CDR2 from the germline V gene are LNHDA and SQIVND (reference sequence). The CDR3 sequence is 15 residues long. Points from the study as a whole: In this cohort, only blood was sampled, and tissue repertoires likely differ.

The receptor was derived from a man aged 18 to 35 in good health. Some clones in this sample may be carry-over from other donors' samples. The specimen was naive CD4+ T cells from PBMCs. Subset meaning: CD45RA+ positively selected. The genes are TRBV19 and TRBJ2-7; TRBD1 might be the D (7 bases). The CDR3 sequence: CASSPGGTASYEQYF. In nucleotides, the CDR3 is TGTGCCAGTAGCCCAGGGGGGACAGCGTCCTACGAGCAGTACTTC.